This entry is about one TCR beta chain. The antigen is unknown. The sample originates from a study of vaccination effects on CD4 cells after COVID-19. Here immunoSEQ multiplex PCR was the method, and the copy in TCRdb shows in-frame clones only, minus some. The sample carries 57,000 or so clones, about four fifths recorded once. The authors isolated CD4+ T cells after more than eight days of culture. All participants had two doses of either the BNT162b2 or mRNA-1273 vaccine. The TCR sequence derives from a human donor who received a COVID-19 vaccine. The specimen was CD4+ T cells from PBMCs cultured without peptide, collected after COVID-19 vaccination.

CDR3 region: CASSIAQVKYSNQPQHF. The DNA of the CDR3 is TGTGCCAGTAGTATAGCACAAGTAAAGTATAGCAATCAGCCCCAGCATTTT. V is TRBV19 and J is TRBJ1-5; no definite D call. The CDR3 contains 17 residues. V dropped 1 base and J dropped 0 bases, with 13 bases sitting between them. Germline V gene data show CDR1 as LNHDA and CDR2 as SQIVND (reference sequence). The variable domain in full, with the rest retrieved from reference TRBV19 and TRBJ1-5, is DGGITQSPKYLFRKEGQNVTLSCEQNLNHDAMYWYRQDPGQGLRLIYYSQIVNDFQKGDIAEGYSVSREKKESFPLTVTSAQKNPTAFYLCASSIAQVKYSNQPQHFGDGTRLSIL.